Listed below are T cell receptor beta chains from one sample, sequenced in a study of blood T cell repertoires in COVID-19. TCRdb's table, derived via immunoSEQ multiplex PCR, lists solely in-frame clones and lacks some. The repertoire includes some 530,000 clones, 75% to 90% of them detected once, and roughly 3.2% sits in the top ten. The specimen was peripheral blood. The origin of the receptors is a human donor in a cohort sampled during active COVID-19. CDR3s include the opening cysteine and the closing phenylalanine or tryptophan. A D gene is named only where the DNA matches it firmly. The size field is filled for only some rows; it gives once, few, many or a size class.

CDR3 length: 12
clone size: -
D gene: -
V gene: TRBV12-3/TRBV12-4
J gene: TRBJ1-1
CDR3 DNA: TGTGCCAGCAGGTTCGGGGGGGCGCAAGCTTTCTTT
CDR3 protein: CASRFGGAQAFF

CDR3 length: 14
clone size: -
D gene: -
V gene: TRBV19
J gene: TRBJ1-6
CDR3 DNA: TGTGCCAGTAGTAAAGACAGCGTCAATTCACCCCTCCACTTT
CDR3 protein: CASSKDSVNSPLHF

CDR3 length: 12
clone size: once
D gene: TRBD2
V gene: TRBV19
J gene: TRBJ2-2
CDR3 DNA: TGTGCCGAACGACTAGCAACCGGGGAGCTGTTTTTT
CDR3 protein: CAERLATGELFF

CDR3 length: 13
clone size: -
D gene: -
V gene: TRBV7-2
J gene: TRBJ2-7
CDR3 DNA: TGTGCCAGCAGGTCAGGGTTAGGGTACGAGCAGTACTTC
CDR3 protein: CASRSGLGYEQYF

CDR3 length: 16
clone size: -
D gene: TRBD2
V gene: TRBV7-2
J gene: TRBJ2-7
CDR3 DNA: TGTGCCAGCAGCTTAGGGCCTAGCGGGAGTGGTTACGAGCAGTACTTC
CDR3 protein: CASSLGPSGSGYEQYF

CDR3 length: 14
clone size: few
D gene: TRBD2
V gene: TRBV24-1
J gene: TRBJ2-5
CDR3 DNA: TGTGCCACCGGGACTAGCGGGGGGGGAGAGACCCAGTACTTC
CDR3 protein: CATGTSGGGETQYF

CDR3 length: 13
clone size: -
D gene: -
V gene: TRBV12-3/TRBV12-4
J gene: TRBJ1-2
CDR3 DNA: TGTGCCAGCACCCGGAAGGGAGACCGGGGCTACACCTTC
CDR3 protein: CASTRKGDRGYTF

CDR3 length: 14
clone size: once
D gene: -
V gene: TRBV19
J gene: TRBJ1-1
CDR3 DNA: TGTGCCAGTAGTGGTCGTGACAGGAACACTGAAGCTTTCTTT
CDR3 protein: CASSGRDRNTEAFF

CDR3 length: 14
clone size: -
D gene: -
V gene: TRBV19
J gene: TRBJ2-7
CDR3 DNA: TGTGCCAGTAGTATCAGGGCCCGAGGTTACGAGCAGTACTTC
CDR3 protein: CASSIRARGYEQYF

CDR3 length: 18
clone size: -
D gene: -
V gene: TRBV7-2
J gene: TRBJ2-3
CDR3 DNA: TGTGCCAGCAGCTTAGAACCCGGCAGGGGCATTAGCACAGATACGCAGTATTTT
CDR3 protein: CASSLEPGRGISTDTQYF

CDR3 length: 15
clone size: -
D gene: -
V gene: TRBV6-1
J gene: TRBJ2-3
CDR3 DNA: TGTGCCAGCAGTGAGGACGGGACTAGCACAGATACGCAGTATTTT
CDR3 protein: CASSEDGTSTDTQYF

CDR3 length: 17
clone size: -
D gene: TRBD2
V gene: TRBV18
J gene: TRBJ2-3
CDR3 DNA: TGTGCCAGCTCACCACTGGCGGGAGGTCGGAGCACAGATACGCAGTATTTT
CDR3 protein: CASSPLAGGRSTDTQYF

CDR3 length: 12
clone size: -
D gene: -
V gene: TRBV28
J gene: TRBJ2-7
CDR3 DNA: TGTGCCAGCAGTTTGACAGGTTACGAGCAGTACTTC
CDR3 protein: CASSLTGYEQYF

CDR3 length: 13
clone size: -
D gene: -
V gene: TRBV19
J gene: TRBJ1-5
CDR3 DNA: TGTGCCAGTGGACAAGTAAGCAATCAGCCCCAGCATTTT
CDR3 protein: CASGQVSNQPQHF

CDR3 length: 16
clone size: -
D gene: -
V gene: TRBV9
J gene: TRBJ1-6
CDR3 DNA: TGTGCCAGCACCCCCAGGGGCGAATCCTATAATTCACCCCTCCACTTT
CDR3 protein: CASTPRGESYNSPLHF

CDR3 length: 16
clone size: -
D gene: TRBD1
V gene: TRBV19
J gene: TRBJ1-1
CDR3 DNA: TGTGCCAGTAGTATTTATTCCGGGACAGTGAACACTGAAGCTTTCTTT
CDR3 protein: CASSIYSGTVNTEAFF

CDR3 length: 14
clone size: -
D gene: TRBD1
V gene: TRBV6-6
J gene: TRBJ2-2
CDR3 DNA: TGTGCCACCCGGACAGGCCCGAACACCGGGGAGCTGTTTTTT
CDR3 protein: CATRTGPNTGELFF

CDR3 length: 14
clone size: -
D gene: -
V gene: TRBV7-9
J gene: TRBJ1-5
CDR3 DNA: TGTGCCAGCAGCCCGGGGGGCCACAATCAGCCCCAGCATTTT
CDR3 protein: CASSPGGHNQPQHF

CDR3 length: 16
clone size: -
D gene: -
V gene: TRBV9
J gene: TRBJ1-2
CDR3 DNA: TGTGCCAGCAGCGCGAGGGGGTCTAGAGCTAACTATGGCTACACCTTC
CDR3 protein: CASSARGSRANYGYTF

CDR3 length: 14
clone size: -
D gene: TRBD1
V gene: TRBV7-2
J gene: TRBJ2-5
CDR3 DNA: TGTGCCAGCAGCCGCACCCGGGACAGGGAGACCCAGTACTTC
CDR3 protein: CASSRTRDRETQYF

CDR3 length: 17
clone size: -
D gene: TRBD2
V gene: TRBV9
J gene: TRBJ2-2
CDR3 DNA: TGTGCCAGCAGCGCTGGTCGGACTAGCTCCTACACCGGGGAGCTGTTTTTT
CDR3 protein: CASSAGRTSSYTGELFF

CDR3 length: 11
clone size: -
D gene: -
V gene: TRBV7-9
J gene: TRBJ2-1
CDR3 DNA: TGTGCCAGCAGCTTAGCGCAGGCCCAGTTCTTC
CDR3 protein: CASSLAQAQFF

CDR3 length: 14
clone size: -
D gene: TRBD1
V gene: TRBV2
J gene: TRBJ1-4
CDR3 DNA: TGTGCCAGCAGCGGCAGGGGGCACGACGAAAAACTGTTTTTT
CDR3 protein: CASSGRGHDEKLFF

CDR3 length: 14
clone size: -
D gene: -
V gene: TRBV30
J gene: TRBJ2-1
CDR3 DNA: TGTGCCTGGAGACTGGGCCCTTCATACAATGAGCAGTTCTTC
CDR3 protein: CAWRLGPSYNEQFF

CDR3 length: 15
clone size: -
D gene: TRBD2
V gene: TRBV7-3
J gene: TRBJ2-1
CDR3 DNA: TGTGCCAGCAGCCGGGCTAGCGGGATGTACAATGAGCAGTTCTTC
CDR3 protein: CASSRASGMYNEQFF

CDR3 length: 14
clone size: -
D gene: TRBD1
V gene: TRBV27
J gene: TRBJ1-5
CDR3 DNA: TGTGCCAGCAGTGGGACAGGGGATTATCAGCCCCAGCATTTT
CDR3 protein: CASSGTGDYQPQHF

CDR3 length: 16
clone size: -
D gene: -
V gene: TRBV21-1
J gene: TRBJ2-1
CDR3 DNA: TGTGCCAGCAGCACCGTAGGGACAGGTCGTATGAATGAGCAGTTCTTC
CDR3 protein: CASSTVGTGRMNEQFF

CDR3 length: 15
clone size: -
D gene: -
V gene: TRBV7-9
J gene: TRBJ2-2
CDR3 DNA: TGTGCCAGCAGCTTTTCTGCGGGAATGTACGGGGAGCTGTTTTTT
CDR3 protein: CASSFSAGMYGELFF

CDR3 length: 14
clone size: -
D gene: -
V gene: TRBV7-2
J gene: TRBJ1-5
CDR3 DNA: TGTGCCAGCAGCTTGGACAGTAGCAATCAGCCCCAGCATTTT
CDR3 protein: CASSLDSSNQPQHF

CDR3 length: 14
clone size: -
D gene: TRBD1
V gene: TRBV2
J gene: TRBJ1-5
CDR3 DNA: TGTGCCAGCATCCTGGACAGGGAGCATCAGCCCCAGCATTTT
CDR3 protein: CASILDREHQPQHF

CDR3 length: 16
clone size: once
D gene: TRBD2
V gene: TRBV5-8
J gene: TRBJ2-5
CDR3 DNA: TGTGCCAGCAGCTTTATGGGACTAGAGGGGGGAGAGACCCAGTACTTC
CDR3 protein: CASSFMGLEGGETQYF

CDR3 length: 15
clone size: -
D gene: TRBD1
V gene: TRBV6-6
J gene: TRBJ1-1
CDR3 DNA: TGTGCCAGCAGCCCCTCGGACAGGACGAACACTGAAGCTTTCTTT
CDR3 protein: CASSPSDRTNTEAFF

CDR3 length: 14
clone size: -
D gene: -
V gene: TRBV2
J gene: TRBJ1-5
CDR3 DNA: TGTGCCAGCAACCCCGGGGGGGGCAATCAGCCCCAGCATTTT
CDR3 protein: CASNPGGGNQPQHF

CDR3 length: 19
clone size: -
D gene: TRBD2
V gene: TRBV6-6
J gene: TRBJ2-3
CDR3 DNA: TGTGCCAGCAGTCCCATTCCCCCCGGGACTAGCGGGAGCACAGATACGCAGTATTTT
CDR3 protein: CASSPIPPGTSGSTDTQYF

CDR3 length: 14
clone size: -
D gene: -
V gene: TRBV21-1
J gene: TRBJ2-7
CDR3 DNA: TGTGCCAGCAGCGCCCCCAGCGGGAGTTACGAGCAGTACTTC
CDR3 protein: CASSAPSGSYEQYF

CDR3 length: 15
clone size: -
D gene: TRBD1
V gene: TRBV6-2/TRBV6-3
J gene: TRBJ2-7
CDR3 DNA: TGTGCCAGCAGTCCATTGCCGGGACAGGGTTACGAGCAGTACTTC
CDR3 protein: CASSPLPGQGYEQYF

CDR3 length: 14
clone size: -
D gene: -
V gene: TRBV29-1
J gene: TRBJ2-3
CDR3 DNA: TGCAGCGTTCTCAGGGGGGCTAGCACAGATACGCAGTATTTT
CDR3 protein: CSVLRGASTDTQYF

CDR3 length: 16
clone size: -
D gene: -
V gene: TRBV5-1
J gene: TRBJ2-5
CDR3 DNA: TGCGCCAGCACGGGCGGCTCTAGGGGTCTCCAAGAGACCCAGTACTTC
CDR3 protein: CASTGGSRGLQETQYF

CDR3 length: 16
clone size: -
D gene: -
V gene: TRBV7-3
J gene: TRBJ1-4
CDR3 DNA: TGTGCCAGCAGCCCTTATAAGGGGACAACTAATGAAAAACTGTTTTTT
CDR3 protein: CASSPYKGTTNEKLFF

CDR3 length: 17
clone size: many
D gene: TRBD2
V gene: TRBV3-1/TRBV3-2
J gene: TRBJ2-5
CDR3 DNA: TGTGCCAGCAGCCAGGGGACTAGCGGGAGCTCCCAAGAGACCCAGTACTTC
CDR3 protein: CASSQGTSGSSQETQYF

CDR3 length: 14
clone size: -
D gene: -
V gene: TRBV7-2
J gene: TRBJ2-1
CDR3 DNA: TGTGCCAGCAGCTCAAGTAACAGGGACAATGAGCAGTTCTTC
CDR3 protein: CASSSSNRDNEQFF

CDR3 length: 15
clone size: once
D gene: -
V gene: TRBV5-1
J gene: TRBJ1-2
CDR3 DNA: TGCGCCAGCAGCCCTATAGATGTCCCTCTGCAAGGCTACACCTTC
CDR3 protein: CASSPIDVPLQGYTF

CDR3 length: 14
clone size: -
D gene: TRBD1
V gene: TRBV5-1
J gene: TRBJ1-2
CDR3 DNA: TGCGCCAGCAGCTTGGGGGGACAGGAATATGGCTACACCTTC
CDR3 protein: CASSLGGQEYGYTF

CDR3 length: 14
clone size: -
D gene: TRBD1
V gene: TRBV19
J gene: TRBJ2-7
CDR3 DNA: TGTGCCAGTAGCGACAGGGGTCAGGTCTACGAGCAGTACTTC
CDR3 protein: CASSDRGQVYEQYF

CDR3 length: 16
clone size: -
D gene: -
V gene: TRBV11-2
J gene: TRBJ2-5
CDR3 DNA: TGTGCCAGCAGCTTAGAATCCTCAGGTGGCCAGGAGACCCAGTACTTC
CDR3 protein: CASSLESSGGQETQYF

CDR3 length: 15
clone size: once
D gene: TRBD2
V gene: TRBV19
J gene: TRBJ2-3
CDR3 DNA: TGTGCCAGTAGTATATCTAGCGGGAGTACAGATACGCAGTATTTT
CDR3 protein: CASSISSGSTDTQYF

CDR3 length: 18
clone size: -
D gene: TRBD1
V gene: TRBV3-1/TRBV3-2
J gene: TRBJ2-2
CDR3 DNA: TGTGCCAGCAGCCAAGACGGGACAGGGGGATGGTCAGCCGGGGAGCTGTTTTTT
CDR3 protein: CASSQDGTGGWSAGELFF

CDR3 length: 14
clone size: -
D gene: TRBD2
V gene: TRBV5-1
J gene: TRBJ2-5
CDR3 DNA: TGCGCCAGCAGCAGCGAGCGGGAGAGGGGGACCCAGTACTTC
CDR3 protein: CASSSERERGTQYF

CDR3 length: 15
clone size: -
D gene: TRBD2
V gene: TRBV4-2
J gene: TRBJ2-1
CDR3 DNA: TGTGCCAGCAGCCTGACTAGCGGGGGAGACAATGAGCAGTTCTTC
CDR3 protein: CASSLTSGGDNEQFF

CDR3 length: 14
clone size: -
D gene: -
V gene: TRBV6-1
J gene: TRBJ2-5
CDR3 DNA: TGTGCCAGCAGTGAAACAGGGTCCTTGGAGACCCAGTACTTC
CDR3 protein: CASSETGSLETQYF

CDR3 length: 10
clone size: -
D gene: -
V gene: TRBV30
J gene: TRBJ1-1
CDR3 DNA: TGTGCCTGGAGCGTCAATGAGGCTTTCTTT
CDR3 protein: CAWSVNEAFF

CDR3 length: 12
clone size: -
D gene: -
V gene: TRBV12-3/TRBV12-4
J gene: TRBJ1-1
CDR3 DNA: TGTGCCAGCAGGTTAACCGCGGGACCAGCTTTCTTT
CDR3 protein: CASRLTAGPAFF

CDR3 length: 14
clone size: -
D gene: TRBD2
V gene: TRBV5-4
J gene: TRBJ2-2
CDR3 DNA: TGTGCCAGCAGCTTGGCCGGGGGGGCCGGGGAGCTGTTTTTT
CDR3 protein: CASSLAGGAGELFF

CDR3 length: 13
clone size: -
D gene: -
V gene: TRBV5-5
J gene: TRBJ2-3
CDR3 DNA: TGTGCCAGCAGCTTGGGGCCCACAGATACGCAGTATTTT
CDR3 protein: CASSLGPTDTQYF

CDR3 length: 17
clone size: -
D gene: TRBD1
V gene: TRBV5-5
J gene: TRBJ1-1
CDR3 DNA: TGTGCCAGCAGTTTGACCGGGACAGGGTTCTTTTACACTGAAGCTTTCTTT
CDR3 protein: CASSLTGTGFFYTEAFF

CDR3 length: 15
clone size: -
D gene: TRBD2
V gene: TRBV5-6
J gene: TRBJ2-7
CDR3 DNA: TGTGCCAGCAGGAGGACTAGCGGGGGCTCCTACGAGCAGTACTTC
CDR3 protein: CASRRTSGGSYEQYF

CDR3 length: 13
clone size: -
D gene: -
V gene: TRBV5-1
J gene: TRBJ1-1
CDR3 DNA: TGCGCCAGCAGCTGGACTAAGAACACTGAAGCTTTCTTT
CDR3 protein: CASSWTKNTEAFF